The text below deals with one TCR beta chain. Germline CDR1 and CDR2: MNHNY and SVGAGI (reference sequence). The CDR3 has 12 residues. V was pared by 6 bases and J by 6 bases, with 10 bases between. The data were taken from a study of T cell responses to AZD1222 COVID-19 vaccine. Produced via immunoSEQ multiplex PCR; TCRdb's table is partial and in-frame only. The sample includes approximately 64,000 clones, around nine tenths of them seen just once. Specimen: peripheral blood, collected 28 days after the second dose of the MenACWY control vaccine. The sequence derives from an adult who received the MenACWY meningococcal vaccine as a control. The chain links TRBV6-6 to TRBJ2-3; maybe TRBD1 (6 bases). The CDR3 loop is CASRDSRDTQYF. CDR3 nucleotides: TGTGCCAGCAGGGACAGCCGGGATACGCAGTATTTT.